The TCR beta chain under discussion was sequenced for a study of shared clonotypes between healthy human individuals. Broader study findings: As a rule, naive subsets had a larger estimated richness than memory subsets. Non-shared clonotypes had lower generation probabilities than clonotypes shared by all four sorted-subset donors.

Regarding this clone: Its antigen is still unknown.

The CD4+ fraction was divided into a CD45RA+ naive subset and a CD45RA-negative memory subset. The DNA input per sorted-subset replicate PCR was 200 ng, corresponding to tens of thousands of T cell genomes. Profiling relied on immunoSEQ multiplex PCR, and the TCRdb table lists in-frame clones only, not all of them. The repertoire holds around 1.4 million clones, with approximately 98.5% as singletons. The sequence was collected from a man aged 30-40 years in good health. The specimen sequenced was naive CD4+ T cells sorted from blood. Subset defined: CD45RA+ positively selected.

CDR3 region: CAGGNEQFF. CDR3 in DNA: TGTGCCGGGGGGAATGAGCAGTTCTTC. This sequence joins TRBV7-9 and TRBJ2-1; D possibly corresponds to TRBD2 (6 bases). Germline assignment: CDR1 SEHNR and CDR2 FQNEAQ (reference sequence). V was trimmed by 11 bases and J by 7 bases, leaving 6 bases between them. CDR3 size: 9 residues.